This T cell receptor (beta chain) originates from a study of blood T cell repertoires in COVID-19. Across the whole study: The United States, Italy and Spain supplied acute and convalescent COVID-19 samples.

Here immunoSEQ multiplex PCR was the method, and the copy in TCRdb shows in-frame clones only, minus some. The sample carries some 150,000 clones, roughly three quarters recorded once. Trimming removed 6 bases from V and 0 bases from J; junction bases left unmatched: 9. The V gene's germline CDR1 is LGHDT and CDR2 YNNKEL (reference sequence). This CDR3 comprises 17 residues. What was sequenced was peripheral blood. The chain is built from TRBV3-1 (or the pseudogene TRBV3-2) and TRBJ2-1; TRBD2 aligns across 9 bases. This clonotype was obtained from a woman aged 70-85 years with COVID-19, enrolled during active disease. DNA of the CDR3: TGTGCCAGCAGACCGACTAGCGGCCTGAGCTCCTACAATGAGCAGTTCTTC. Its protein product is CASRPTSGLSSYNEQFF.